Following are 23 T cell receptor beta chains from one sample sequenced in a study of regulatory and conventional T cells in RAG deficiency. The data were produced by immunoSEQ multiplex PCR, yet TCRdb's version contains in-frame clones alone and is incomplete. Of about 9,500 clones in the sample, around 90% were seen once. Blood CD4+ CD25-high CD127-low regulatory T cells supplied the genomic DNA template. These data were likewise used in another study, on regulatory T cells. That source notes: Amplification used 52 TRBV primers and 13 TRBJ primers.

Sequenced sample: Tregs sorted from blood. Receptor source: a human donor in good health.

The chain combines TRBV6-1 with TRBJ1-6; no definite D call. This CDR3 has 15 residues. Germline CDR1 reads MNHNS; CDR2 reads SASEGT. V lost 5 bases and J 9 bases, leaving 17 bases between the germline ends. The chain's CDR3 is CASSRNGQDGSPLHF. CDR3 sequence (DNA): TGTGCCAGCAGTCGGAACGGGCAGGACGGTTCACCCCTCCACTTT.

The chain joins TRBV28 to TRBJ1-6, with 9 bases aligning to TRBD1. V lost 7 bases, J lost 10 bases, and 8 bases stayed unmatched. The CDR3 contains 14 residues. Germline lookup yields CDR1 MDHEN and CDR2 SYDVKM. As DNA, the CDR3 is TGTGCCAGCAATACAGGGGGCGTTTGGTCACCCCTCCACTTT. Translated, it gives CASNTGGVWSPLHF.

J is TRBJ2-3 and V is TRBV9; TRBD1 aligns across 11 bases. This CDR3 is 16 amino acids long. Germline lookup yields CDR1 SGDLS and CDR2 YYNGEE. After removal of 2 bases from V and 5 bases from J, the junction contained 7 bases not matched to a gene. Here the CDR3 DNA reads TGTGCCAGCAGCGTCCTCCCGGACAGGGGGCGAGATACGCAGTATTTT. It codes for CASSVLPDRGRDTQYF.

The CDR3 spells CAWGGTTNEKLFF. DNA for the CDR3: TGTGCCTGGGGGGGAACAACTAATGAAAAACTGTTTTTT. The rearrangement joins TRBV30 to TRBJ1-4, with D possibly TRBD1 on 5 matching bases. Trimming left V 5 bases short and J 0 bases short, with 7 bases between. The CDR3 extends over 13 amino acids. Germline V CDR1 and CDR2: GTSNPN, SVGIG (reference sequence).

V is TRBV25-1 and J is TRBJ2-7; tentative D call: TRBD2 (6 bases). CDR1 is MGHDK and CDR2 is SYGVNS in the germline V gene. Trimming cost V 1 base and J 3 bases, with 10 bases left between them. The CDR3 covers 14 residues. The CDR3 protein is CASSESGGFYEQYF. The DNA for the CDR3 is TGTGCCAGCAGTGAATCCGGGGGATTCTACGAGCAGTACTTC.

The chain uses TRBV18 and TRBJ1-1, with TRBD1 matching 8 bases. With 6 bases clipped from V and 5 bases from J, the junction kept 8 bases outside the gene matches. CDR3 length equals 14 residues. CDR1 and CDR2 from the germline V gene are KGHSH and LQKENI. CDR3 coding DNA: TGTGCCAGCTCGTCCCAGGGGGCGCGGACTGAAGCTTTCTTT. Protein sequence: CASSSQGARTEAFF.

There are a few counts of this clone. V usage is TRBV5-5 and J usage is TRBJ2-7, with 9 bases lining up with TRBD1. Germline CDR1 reads SGHKS; CDR2 reads YYEKEE (reference sequence). Trimming cost V 0 bases and J 1 base; bases outside gene matches: 2. CDR3 length: 15 amino acids. CDR3 nucleotides: TGTGCCAGCAGCTTGGCCGGGACAGGGTCCTACGAGCAGTACTTC. Encoded protein: CASSLAGTGSYEQYF.

The V gene is TRBV29-1, the J gene TRBJ2-2; perhaps D is TRBD1 or TRBD2 (5 bases each). Trimming removed 6 bases from V and 0 bases from J, with 17 bases in between. The CDR3 sequence is 16 residues long. Germline V gene sequence: CDR1 SQVTM, CDR2 ANQGSEA. The CDR3 region has the DNA TGCAGCGTAGGGTGGGGGAAGTTCGCGAACACCGGGGAGCTGTTTTTT. Protein: CSVGWGKFANTGELFF.

The chain links TRBV28 to TRBJ2-4; 7 bases are a match to TRBD1. The V and J ends lost 3 bases and 0 bases, in that order; junction bases with no gene match: 8. The CDR3 spans 17 residues. In germline, CDR1 is MDHEN, CDR2 SYDVKM. The CDR3 protein is CASSLATGVLAKNIQYF. CDR3 nucleotides: TGTGCCAGCAGTTTGGCCACAGGGGTTCTAGCCAAAAACATTCAGTACTTC.

The J gene is TRBJ1-2, the V gene TRBV28, with no clear D. Germline V gene sequence: CDR1 MDHEN, CDR2 SYDVKM. This CDR3 region has 15 residues. Trimming took off 7 bases at V and 0 bases at J, with 15 bases between the two ends. CDR3 in amino acids: CASTLRAGANYGYTF. CDR3 DNA: TGTGCCAGCACCCTAAGGGCCGGGGCTAACTATGGCTACACCTTC.

The chain joins TRBV29-1 to TRBJ1-1; D call uncertain. Germline lookup yields CDR1 SQVTM and CDR2 ANQGSEA. This CDR3 is 12 amino acids long. V was clipped by 7 bases and J by 5 bases, with 14 bases between them. The CDR3 bases are TGCAGCGCTGTACCCCAGTGGACTGAAGCTTTCTTT. This encodes CSAVPQWTEAFF.

CDR3: CSVERLAGGKLSYNEQFF. DNA for the CDR3: TGCAGCGTTGAAAGGCTAGCGGGAGGTAAACTCTCCTACAATGAGCAGTTCTTC. The rearrangement uses TRBV29-1 and TRBJ2-1; 11 positions agree with TRBD2. Germline CDR1 and CDR2: SQVTM and ANQGSEA. V shed 2 bases, J shed 0 bases, and the junction held 9 bases outside the gene matches. CDR3 length equals 18 residues.

The chain couples TRBV25-1 to TRBJ1-4, with D tentatively TRBD1 (5 bases). This CDR3 is built from 17 residues. V was clipped by 3 bases and J by 1 base, with 15 bases between them. Germline V gene data show CDR1 as MGHDK and CDR2 as SYGVNS. CDR3 bases: TGTGCCAGCAGTGACGCGTACAGGTTTTTAACTAATGAAAAACTGTTTTTT. Translated: CASSDAYRFLTNEKLFF.

This chain uses TRBV28 with TRBJ1-2, with 8 bases identical to TRBD1. The germline CDR1 and CDR2 sequences are MDHEN and SYDVKM. This CDR3 spans 14 amino acids. V gave up 7 bases and J gave up 2 bases; unmatched junction bases: 6. For the CDR3, the DNA is TGTGCCAGCACCGGACAGGGAAGGAACTATGGCTACACCTTC. Its protein is CASTGQGRNYGYTF.

The genes are TRBV25-1 and TRBJ1-1, with D uncertain. Trimming took off 4 bases at V and 1 base at J, with 13 bases between the two ends. The germline CDR1 and CDR2 sequences are MGHDK and SYGVNS. This CDR3 is 15 amino acids long. This chain's CDR3 is CASSGREKGNTEAFF. CDR3 bases: TGTGCCAGCAGTGGGCGCGAGAAGGGGAACACTGAAGCTTTCTTT.

The CDR3 region has the DNA TGTGCCAGCAGCTGGACCGGGGAGCTGTTTTTT. Residues: CASSWTGELFF. The J gene is TRBJ2-2, the V gene TRBV7-9; D uncertain. CDR3 length: 11 residues. V lost 4 bases to trimming and J lost 5 bases, with 2 bases between them. Germline-derived CDR1 and CDR2 are SEHNR and FQNEAQ (reference sequence).

This chain connects TRBV15 to TRBJ2-5; tentatively, D is TRBD1 (6 bases). Germline CDR1 reads LNHNV; CDR2 reads YYDKDF (reference sequence). There are 15 residues in the CDR3. The ends were cut back, 4 bases at V and 1 base at J, with 13 bases in the middle. The CDR3 protein is CATSITRGFQETQYF. The CDR3 DNA reads TGTGCCACCAGCATTACCAGGGGCTTCCAAGAGACCCAGTACTTC.

The chain uses TRBV7-2 and TRBJ2-3; perhaps TRBD1 as D (6 bases). Germline V lookup: CDR1 SGHTA, CDR2 FQGNSA. V dropped 2 bases and J dropped 2 bases, with 14 bases sitting between them. The CDR3 totals 16 residues. The CDR3 here is CASSLQGTSPTDTQYF. The CDR3, as DNA: TGTGCCAGCAGCTTACAGGGGACCTCCCCCACAGATACGCAGTATTTT.

The V call is TRBV5-1, the J call TRBJ2-7, with D perhaps TRBD1 (6 bases). The CDR3 loop spans 19 amino acids. In germline, CDR1 is SGHRS, CDR2 YFSETQ. V lost 3 bases, J lost 2 bases, and 27 bases lay in between. CDR3 DNA sequence: TGCGCCAGCAGCTGGGGCCACCCGCTAACCAAGGGGGTCCCCTACGAGCAGTACTTC. This sequence encodes CASSWGHPLTKGVPYEQYF.

The V gene is TRBV7-9, the J gene TRBJ1-6; D is unclear. This CDR3 has 15 residues. V shed 5 bases and J shed 7 bases, with 15 bases lying between them. CDR1 is SEHNR, CDR2 FQNEAQ, per germline (reference sequence). CDR3 coding DNA: TGTGCCAGCAGCCCGTACCCTCACCCCAATTCACCCCTCCACTTT. Amino acid sequence: CASSPYPHPNSPLHF.

The chain employs TRBV7-8 and TRBJ1-5, with D possibly being TRBD1 (6 bases). The CDR3 is made up of 16 amino acids. V lost 0 bases and J lost 2, with 11 bases in between. The germline V gene encodes CDR1 SGHVS and CDR2 FQNEAQ. In DNA form, the CDR3 reads TGTGCCAGCAGCTTAGCGTTTCCAGGGGGCAATCAGCCCCAGCATTTT. It encodes CASSLAFPGGNQPQHF.

The chain uses TRBV6-1 and TRBJ2-3, with TRBD1 identical over 9 bases. CDR3 length: 14 residues. Germline CDR1 reads MNHNS; CDR2 reads SASEGT. Losses at the gene ends were 7 bases for V and 3 bases for J; bases not matched to a gene: 5. Written as DNA, the CDR3 is TGTGCCAGCATTCTAGACAGGGGGACAGATACGCAGTATTTT. It translates to CASILDRGTDTQYF.

The rearrangement links TRBV5-1 to TRBJ2-1; TRBD2 is a possible D gene (6 bases). V was pared by 1 base and J by 9 bases, with 14 bases between. CDR1 SGHRS and CDR2 YFSETQ come from the germline V gene. This CDR3 spans 14 amino acids. The CDR3 DNA sequence: TGCGCCAGCAGCTTGTCCCGAAGGACTATTGAGCAGTTCTTC. Its protein is CASSLSRRTIEQFF. The full variable domain, rest sourced from reference TRBV5-1 and TRBJ2-1, is KAGVTQTPRYLIKTRGQQVTLSCSPISGHRSVSWYQQTPGQGLQFLFEYFSETQRNKGNFPGRFSGRQFSNSRSEMNVSTLELGDSALYLCASSLSRRTIEQFFGPGTRLTVL.